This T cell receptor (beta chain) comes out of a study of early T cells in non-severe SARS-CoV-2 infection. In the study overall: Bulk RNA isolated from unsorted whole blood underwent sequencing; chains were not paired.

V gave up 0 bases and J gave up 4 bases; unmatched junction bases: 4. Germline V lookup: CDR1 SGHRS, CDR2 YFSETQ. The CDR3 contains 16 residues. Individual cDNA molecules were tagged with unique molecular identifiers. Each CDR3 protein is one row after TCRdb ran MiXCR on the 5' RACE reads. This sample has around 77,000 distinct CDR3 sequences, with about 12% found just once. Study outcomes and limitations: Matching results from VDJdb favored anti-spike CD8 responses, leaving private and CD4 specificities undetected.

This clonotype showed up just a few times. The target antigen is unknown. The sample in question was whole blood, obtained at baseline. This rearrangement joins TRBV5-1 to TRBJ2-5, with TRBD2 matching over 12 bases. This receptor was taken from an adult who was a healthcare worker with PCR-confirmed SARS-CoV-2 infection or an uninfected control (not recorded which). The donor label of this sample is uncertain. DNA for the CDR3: TGCGCCAGCAGCTTGGAACTAGCGGGAGGAGGAGAGACCCAGTACTTC. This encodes CASSLELAGGGETQYF.